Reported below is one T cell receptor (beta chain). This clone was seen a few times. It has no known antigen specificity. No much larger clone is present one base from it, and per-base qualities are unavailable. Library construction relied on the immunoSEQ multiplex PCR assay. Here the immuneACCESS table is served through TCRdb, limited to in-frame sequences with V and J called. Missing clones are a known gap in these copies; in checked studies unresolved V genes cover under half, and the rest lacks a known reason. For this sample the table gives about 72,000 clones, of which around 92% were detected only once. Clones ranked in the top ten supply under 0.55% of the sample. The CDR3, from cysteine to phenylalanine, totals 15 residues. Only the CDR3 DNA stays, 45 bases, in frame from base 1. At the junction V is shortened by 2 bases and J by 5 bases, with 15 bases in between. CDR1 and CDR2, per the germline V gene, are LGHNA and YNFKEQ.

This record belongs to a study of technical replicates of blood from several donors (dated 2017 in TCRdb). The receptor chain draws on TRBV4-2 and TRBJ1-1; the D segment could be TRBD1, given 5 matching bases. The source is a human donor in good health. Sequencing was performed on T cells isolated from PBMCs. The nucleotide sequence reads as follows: TGTGCCAGCAGCCAACACGGCGGGGCCGGGACTGAAGCTTTCTTT. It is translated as CASSQHGGAGTEAFF.